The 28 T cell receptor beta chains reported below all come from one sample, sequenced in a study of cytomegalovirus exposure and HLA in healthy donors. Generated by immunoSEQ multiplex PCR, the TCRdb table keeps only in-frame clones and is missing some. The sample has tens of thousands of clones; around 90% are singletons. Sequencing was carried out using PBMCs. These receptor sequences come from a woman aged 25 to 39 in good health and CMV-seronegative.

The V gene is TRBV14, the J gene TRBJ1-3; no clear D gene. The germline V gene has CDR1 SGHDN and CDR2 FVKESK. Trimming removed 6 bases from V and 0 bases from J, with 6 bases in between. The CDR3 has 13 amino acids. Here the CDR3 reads CASRASSGNTIYF. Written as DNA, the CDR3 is TGTGCCAGCAGGGCCAGCTCTGGAAACACCATATATTTT.

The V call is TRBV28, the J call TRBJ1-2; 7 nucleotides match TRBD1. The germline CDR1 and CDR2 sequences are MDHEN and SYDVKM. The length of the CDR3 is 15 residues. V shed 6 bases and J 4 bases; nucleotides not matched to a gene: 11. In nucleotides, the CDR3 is TGTGCCAGCAGAGAGAGGGGGCAGGGATCCTATGGCTACACCTTC. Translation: CASRERGQGSYGYTF.

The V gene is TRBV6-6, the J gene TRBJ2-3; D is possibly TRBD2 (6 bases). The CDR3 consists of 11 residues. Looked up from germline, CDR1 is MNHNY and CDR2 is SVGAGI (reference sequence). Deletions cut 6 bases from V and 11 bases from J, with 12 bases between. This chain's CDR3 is CASSLLGGQYF. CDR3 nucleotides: TGTGCCAGCAGCCTACTGGGGGGGCAGTATTTT.

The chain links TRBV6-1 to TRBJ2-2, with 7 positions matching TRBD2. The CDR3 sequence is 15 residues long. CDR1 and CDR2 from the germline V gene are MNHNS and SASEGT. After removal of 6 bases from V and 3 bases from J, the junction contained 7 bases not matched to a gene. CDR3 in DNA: TGTGCCAGCAGCCACCGACTAGCTTACACCGGGGAGCTGTTTTTT. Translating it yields CASSHRLAYTGELFF.

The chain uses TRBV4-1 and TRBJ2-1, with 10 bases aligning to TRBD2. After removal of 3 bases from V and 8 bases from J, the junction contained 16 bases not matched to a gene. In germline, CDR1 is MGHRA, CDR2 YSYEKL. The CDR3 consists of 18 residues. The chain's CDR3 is CASSQFKGLAARTDEQFF. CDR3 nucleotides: TGCGCCAGCAGCCAGTTTAAAGGACTAGCGGCAAGGACGGATGAGCAGTTCTTC.

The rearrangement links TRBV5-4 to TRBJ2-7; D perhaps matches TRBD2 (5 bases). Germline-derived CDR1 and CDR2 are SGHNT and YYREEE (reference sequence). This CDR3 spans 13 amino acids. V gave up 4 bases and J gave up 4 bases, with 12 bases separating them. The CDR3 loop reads CASSQSGLYEQYF. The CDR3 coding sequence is TGTGCCAGCAGCCAAAGCGGACTTTACGAGCAGTACTTC.

The CDR3 DNA sequence: TGTGCCAGCAGCGTAGACGATTTGGCAGGGGACATCTCCTACGAGCAGTACTTC. This translates into CASSVDDLAGDISYEQYF. The chain is built from TRBV9 and TRBJ2-7; tentatively, D is TRBD1 (6 bases). V was pared by 0 bases and J by 0 bases, with 19 bases between. The CDR3 extends over 18 amino acids. Germline-derived CDR1 and CDR2 are SGDLS and YYNGEE.

The DNA for the CDR3 is TGTGCCAGTAGTATAGCGACAGGGGATGGCTACACCTTC. Its protein is CASSIATGDGYTF. The V call is TRBV19, the J call TRBJ1-2; 8 nucleotides line up with TRBD1. The CDR3 is 13 amino acids. CDR1 and CDR2 (germline): LNHDA, SQIVND (reference sequence). Trimming removed 1 base from V and 6 bases from J; junction bases left unmatched: 1.

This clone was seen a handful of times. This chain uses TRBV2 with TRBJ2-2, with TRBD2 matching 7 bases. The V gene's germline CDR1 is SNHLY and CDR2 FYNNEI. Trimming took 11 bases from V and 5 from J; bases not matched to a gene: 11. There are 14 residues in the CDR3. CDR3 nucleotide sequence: TGTGCCGATAGGGAGGGTCAAGTAACCGGGGAGCTGTTTTTT. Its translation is CADREGQVTGELFF. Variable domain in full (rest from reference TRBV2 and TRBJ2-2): EPEVTQTPSHQVTQMGQEVILRCVPISNHLYFYWYRQILGQKVEFLVSFYNNEISEKSEIFDDQFSVERPDGSNFTLKIRSTKLEDSAMYFCADREGQVTGELFFGEGSRLTVL.

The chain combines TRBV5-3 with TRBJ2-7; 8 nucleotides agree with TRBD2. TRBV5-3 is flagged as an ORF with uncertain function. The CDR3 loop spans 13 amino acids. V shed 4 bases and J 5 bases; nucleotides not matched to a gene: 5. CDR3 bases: TGTGCCAGAAGCATAAGGACTAGCAACGAGCAGTACTTC. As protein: CARSIRTSNEQYF.

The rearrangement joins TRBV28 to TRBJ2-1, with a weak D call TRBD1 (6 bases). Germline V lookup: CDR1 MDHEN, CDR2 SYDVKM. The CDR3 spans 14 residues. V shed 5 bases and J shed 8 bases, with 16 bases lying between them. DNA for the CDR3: TGTGCCAGCAGTAACATACAGGGTAGGCATGAGCAGTTCTTC. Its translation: CASSNIQGRHEQFF.

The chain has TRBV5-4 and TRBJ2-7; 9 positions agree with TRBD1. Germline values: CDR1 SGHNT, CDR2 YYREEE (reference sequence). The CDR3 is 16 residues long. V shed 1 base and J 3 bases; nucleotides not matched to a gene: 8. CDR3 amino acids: CASSLYGPGQGYEQYF. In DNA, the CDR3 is TGTGCCAGCAGCTTGTATGGCCCGGGACAGGGCTACGAGCAGTACTTC.

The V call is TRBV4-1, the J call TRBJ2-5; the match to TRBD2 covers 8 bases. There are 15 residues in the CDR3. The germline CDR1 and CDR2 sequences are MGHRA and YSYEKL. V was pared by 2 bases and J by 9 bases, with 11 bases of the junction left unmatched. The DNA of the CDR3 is TGCGCCAGCAGCCAAAGGGGACTAGGGGGAACGGCCCAGTACTTC. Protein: CASSQRGLGGTAQYF.

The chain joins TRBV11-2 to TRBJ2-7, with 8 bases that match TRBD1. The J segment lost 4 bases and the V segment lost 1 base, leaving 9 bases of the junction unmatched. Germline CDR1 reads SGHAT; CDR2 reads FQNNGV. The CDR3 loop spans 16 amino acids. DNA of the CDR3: TGTGCCAGCAGCTTAGTAACCGGGACAGGAGGGTACGAGCAGTACTTC. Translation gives CASSLVTGTGGYEQYF. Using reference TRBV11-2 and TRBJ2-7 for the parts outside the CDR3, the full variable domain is EAGVAQSPRYKIIEKRQSVAFWCNPISGHATLYWYQQILGQGPKLLIQFQNNGVVDDSQLPKDRFSAERLKGVDSTLKIQPAKLEDSAVYLCASSLVTGTGGYEQYFGPGTRLTVT.

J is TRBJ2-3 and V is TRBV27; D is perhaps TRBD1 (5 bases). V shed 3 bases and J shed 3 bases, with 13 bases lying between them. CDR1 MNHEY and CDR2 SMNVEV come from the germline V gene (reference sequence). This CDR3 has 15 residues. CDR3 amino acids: CASSFGQGLTDTQYF. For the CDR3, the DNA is TGTGCCAGCAGTTTCGGGCAGGGTCTAACAGATACGCAGTATTTT.

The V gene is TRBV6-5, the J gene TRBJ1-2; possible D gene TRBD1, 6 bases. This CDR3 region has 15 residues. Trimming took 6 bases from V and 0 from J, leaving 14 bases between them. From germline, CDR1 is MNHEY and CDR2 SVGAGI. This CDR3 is CASRSPAGANYGYTF. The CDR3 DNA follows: TGTGCCAGCAGGTCCCCCGCAGGGGCTAACTATGGCTACACCTTC.

CDR3 loop: CASSPVSSSYEQYF. The DNA of the CDR3 is TGCGCCAGCAGCCCGGTGTCTAGCTCCTACGAGCAGTACTTC. V gene TRBV5-1 combines with J gene TRBJ2-7; D gene uncertain. The V gene's germline CDR1 is SGHRS and CDR2 YFSETQ. The CDR3 loop spans 14 amino acids. Trimming stripped 4 bases from V and 0 bases from J, with 11 bases between.

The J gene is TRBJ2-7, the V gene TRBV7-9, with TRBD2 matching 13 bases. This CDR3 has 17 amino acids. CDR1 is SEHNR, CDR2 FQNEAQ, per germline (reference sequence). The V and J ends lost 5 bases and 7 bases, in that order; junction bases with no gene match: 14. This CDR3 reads CASSPRELAGGPREQYF. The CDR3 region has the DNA TGTGCCAGCAGCCCGAGGGAACTAGCGGGAGGGCCCAGGGAGCAGTACTTC.

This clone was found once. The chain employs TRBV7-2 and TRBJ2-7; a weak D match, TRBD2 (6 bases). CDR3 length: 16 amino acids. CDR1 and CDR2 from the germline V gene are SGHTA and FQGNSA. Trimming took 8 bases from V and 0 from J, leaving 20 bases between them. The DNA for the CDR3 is TGTGCCAGCTCACGACCAGGAGGCGGGAACTCCTACGAGCAGTACTTC. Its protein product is CASSRPGGGNSYEQYF. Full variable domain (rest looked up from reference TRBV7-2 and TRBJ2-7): GAGVSQSPSNKVTEKGKDVELRCDPISGHTALYWYRQSLGQGLEFLIYFQGNSAPDKSGLPSDRFSAERTGGSVSTLTIQRTQQEDSAVYLCASSRPGGGNSYEQYFGPGTRLTVT.

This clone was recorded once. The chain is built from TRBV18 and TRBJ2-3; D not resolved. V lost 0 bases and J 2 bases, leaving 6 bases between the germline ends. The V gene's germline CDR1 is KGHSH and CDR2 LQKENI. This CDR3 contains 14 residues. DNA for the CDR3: TGTGCCAGCTCACCACCTGTCTCCACAGATACGCAGTATTTT. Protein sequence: CASSPPVSTDTQYF.

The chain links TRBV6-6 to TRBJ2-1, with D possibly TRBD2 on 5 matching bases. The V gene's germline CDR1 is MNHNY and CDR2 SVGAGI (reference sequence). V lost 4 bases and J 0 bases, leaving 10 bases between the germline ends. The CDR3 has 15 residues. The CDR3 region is CASSLRTASYNEQFF. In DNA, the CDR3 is TGTGCCAGCAGTTTGAGGACTGCCTCCTACAATGAGCAGTTCTTC.

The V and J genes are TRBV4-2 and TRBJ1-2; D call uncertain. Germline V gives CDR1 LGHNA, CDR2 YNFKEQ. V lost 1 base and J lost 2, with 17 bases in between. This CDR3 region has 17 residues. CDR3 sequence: CASSQALVFGENYGYTF. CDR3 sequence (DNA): TGTGCCAGCAGCCAAGCCCTGGTTTTCGGGGAAAACTATGGCTACACCTTC.

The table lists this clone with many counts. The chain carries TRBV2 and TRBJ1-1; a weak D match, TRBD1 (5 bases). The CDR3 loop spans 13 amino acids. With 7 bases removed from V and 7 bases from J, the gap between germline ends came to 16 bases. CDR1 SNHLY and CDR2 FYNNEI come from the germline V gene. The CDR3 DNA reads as TGTGCCAGCATCCCGGACAATTTCGGTGAAGCTTTCTTT. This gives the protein CASIPDNFGEAFF. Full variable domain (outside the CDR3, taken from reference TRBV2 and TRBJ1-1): EPEVTQTPSHQVTQMGQEVILRCVPISNHLYFYWYRQILGQKVEFLVSFYNNEISEKSEIFDDQFSVERPDGSNFTLKIRSTKLEDSAMYFCASIPDNFGEAFFGQGTRLTVV.

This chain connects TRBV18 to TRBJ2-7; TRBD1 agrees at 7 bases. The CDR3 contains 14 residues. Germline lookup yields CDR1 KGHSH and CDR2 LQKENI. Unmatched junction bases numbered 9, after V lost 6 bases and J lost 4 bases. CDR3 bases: TGTGCCAGCTCGAAGGGGGCGATTGGGTACGAGCAGTACTTC. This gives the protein CASSKGAIGYEQYF.

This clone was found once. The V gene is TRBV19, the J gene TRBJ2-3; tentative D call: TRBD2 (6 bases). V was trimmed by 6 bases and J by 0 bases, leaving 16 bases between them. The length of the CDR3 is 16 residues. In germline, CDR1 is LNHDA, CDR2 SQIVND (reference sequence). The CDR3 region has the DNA TGTGCCAGTAGCCTGGGGGTAGCGGCTAGCACAGATACGCAGTATTTT. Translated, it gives CASSLGVAASTDTQYF.

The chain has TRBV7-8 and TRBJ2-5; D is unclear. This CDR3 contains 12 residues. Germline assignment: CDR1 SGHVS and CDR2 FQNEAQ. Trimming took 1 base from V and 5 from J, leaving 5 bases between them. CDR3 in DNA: TGTGCCAGCAGCTTAGTGGAGGAGACCCAGTACTTC. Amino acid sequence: CASSLVEETQYF.

CDR3 nucleotide sequence: TGTGCCAGCAGCTTGGGGACAGGCCTCACCGGGGAGCTGTTTTTT. Residues: CASSLGTGLTGELFF. V usage is TRBV7-2 and J usage is TRBJ2-2, with TRBD1 matching over 8 bases. V shed 3 bases, J shed 4 bases, and the junction held 4 bases outside the gene matches. Germline values: CDR1 SGHTA, CDR2 FQGNSA. This CDR3 is 15 amino acids long.

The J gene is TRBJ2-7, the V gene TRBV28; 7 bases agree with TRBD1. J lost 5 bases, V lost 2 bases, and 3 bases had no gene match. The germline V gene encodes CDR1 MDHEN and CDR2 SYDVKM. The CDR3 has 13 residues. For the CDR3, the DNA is TGTGCCAGCAGTTTACGAGGGGGCCACGAGCAGTACTTC. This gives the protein CASSLRGGHEQYF.